The entry below describes one T cell receptor beta chain. Its antigen is still unknown. The record has no base qualities; no much larger clone is one base away. The CDR3 regions of human TCRbeta chains were subjected to immunosequencing. Per the original workflow: Repertoire TCRs were matched against a reference library of SARS-CoV-2-specific TCRs generated with the MIRA antigen-specificity platform. Breadth meant the fraction of unique TCRs that were SARS-CoV-2-associated, whereas depth meant the fraction of total T cells that were SARS-CoV-2-associated. Using the MIRA data, each spike-specific TCR was mapped to the spike region that the TCR reacts to and placed in a CD4 or CD8 class. Log10-transformed breadth and depth values were compared by one-way ANOVA with Sidak's multiple comparisons tests. TCRdb carries this immuneACCESS record with in-frame sequences only. Its versions omit some clonotypes, under half of them owing to an unresolved V gene in the studies checked, with the rest unexplained. Clonal size and the V and J genes are those of that table, whereas D and trimming came from the DNA. This sample has about 170,000 clones in its table, and over 90% of those were observed once. Clones ranked in the top ten supply 3% to 5% of the sample.

The data are from a study of T cell responses to AZD1222 COVID-19 vaccine (dated by TCRdb to the early 2020s). Study-wide context: AZD1222 recipients whose second dose came at about 4 weeks and those whose second dose came at about 12 weeks were combined into one group, since spike-specific TCR depth and breadth did not differ between the two schedules. TCR sequencing covered 233 trial participants: about 210 given two doses of AZD1222 and some 25 given two doses of MenACWY control vaccine. Enrollment into the trials was organized by age into subgroups of 18-55, 56-69 and 70-plus years, and those subgroups contained approximately 150, 30 and 60 TCR-sequenced participants, respectively.

The study at large found these results: Participants were mostly white British and included more females than males, and it was suggested by the authors that clonal diversity may have been underestimated. Because no day 14 peak-response samples were available, repertoires were characterized only after the peak T cell response. After two AZD1222 doses, both the breadth and the depth of spike-specific TCRs were significantly higher than at day 0 and than in MenACWY recipients. Vaccine-associated CD4 TCRs spanned the whole spike protein, with dominant responses in regions 160-218 and 743-854. Conclusions about previously exposed vaccinees are limited, since just six AZD1222 recipients were seropositive for SARS-CoV-2 at baseline. Epitopes outside the regions mutated in the B.1.351 and B.1.1.7 variants were reportedly recognized by nearly half of the unique spike-specific TCRs. The 56-69-year group was small, and its depth increase did not reach significance, likely because of low power.

Its CDR3 holds 16 amino acids, cysteine through phenylalanine. The sequence is cut down to CDR3 DNA, 48 bases in frame from base 1. Looking up the germline V gene (reference sequence) yields CDR1 SGHKS and CDR2 YYEKEE. V was cut back by 0 bases and J by 6 bases, leaving a gap of 15 bases between them. The time point label corresponds to: baseline before first vaccination. Vaccinee samples were obtained from the UK trials COV001 and COV002, which included a single-blind randomized controlled phase 2/3 trial of AZD1222 (ChAdOx1 nCoV-19) in healthy adults. For TCRbeta chain sequencing, PBMC samples were collected from trial participants at day 0 and at day 28 after the second dose.

This clonotype originated in an adult in good health. The material was peripheral blood, obtained on day 0 of AZD1222 vaccination. The chain links TRBV5-5 with TRBJ2-2; the D element could tentatively be TRBD1 or TRBD2, as 6 bases agree for each. The CDR3 loop reads CASSLVGGSVSGELFF. The sequenced DNA: TGTGCCAGCAGCTTGGTGGGGGGCTCGGTGTCCGGGGAGCTGTTTTTT.